The 23 T cell receptor beta chains given below trace back to one sample, sequenced in a study of beta chain features in type 1 diabetes. Findings and limits, study-wide: TCRB CDR3s from Type 1 diabetes patients were moderately but significantly shorter in all four CD4+ subsets.

Isolated RNA was reverse transcribed in full, so expressed TCRB transcripts were sequenced. TCRdb's copy holds only in-frame clones and misses some; the assay was immunoSEQ multiplex PCR. The data contain hundreds of thousands of clones, about a tenth of them singletons. Antigens of these TCRs are unknown. Specimen: naive CD4+ T cells from blood. These receptor sequences come from a man aged 30-40 years with type 1 diabetes.

This clone was seen a few times. The chain recombines TRBV30 with TRBJ1-1; the D gene is possibly TRBD1 (5 bases). The V end lost 8 bases, the J end lost 6 bases, and 19 bases lay between the germline ends. The V gene's germline CDR1 is GTSNPN and CDR2 SVGIG (reference sequence). This CDR3 is built from 13 residues. For the CDR3, the DNA is TGTGCCCGAAATGAGGGACTCGCTGCTGAAGCTTTCTTT. It yields the protein CARNEGLAAEAFF.

The V call is TRBV5-1, the J call TRBJ2-2, with 9 bases matching TRBD1. Germline V CDR1 and CDR2: SGHRS, YFSETQ. V lost 0 bases to trimming and J lost 3 bases; unmatched junction nucleotides: 6. The CDR3 runs to 17 residues. The CDR3 is CASSLVGTGRHTGELFF. The CDR3 nucleotides read TGCGCCAGCAGCTTGGTGGGGACAGGGAGACACACCGGGGAGCTGTTTTTT.

The chain recombines TRBV28 with TRBJ2-7; tentative D call: TRBD1 (6 bases). This CDR3 contains 15 residues. V gave up 5 bases and J gave up 3 bases, with 17 bases separating them. Germline lookup yields CDR1 MDHEN and CDR2 SYDVKM. The CDR3 DNA is TGTGCCAGCAGTACACGACAGGTTGGAATCTACGAGCAGTACTTC. Amino acids: CASSTRQVGIYEQYF.

V usage is TRBV19 and J usage is TRBJ2-7; D is ambiguous. The V and J ends lost 3 bases and 3 bases respectively, with 9 bases between them. CDR1 is LNHDA, CDR2 SQIVND, per germline (reference sequence). The length of the CDR3 is 13 residues. CDR3 coding DNA: TGTGCCAGTAGTATTCCGGGTTTCTACGAGCAGTACTTC. The encoded protein is CASSIPGFYEQYF.

The chain carries TRBV15 and TRBJ1-2; 9 bases fit TRBD1. CDR1 LNHNV and CDR2 YYDKDF come from the germline V gene (reference sequence). CDR3 length equals 16 residues. V shed 0 bases, J shed 4 bases, and the junction held 6 bases outside the gene matches. The CDR3: CATSRENDRGVYGYTF. The CDR3 nucleotides are TGTGCCACCAGCAGAGAAAACGACAGGGGGGTCTATGGCTACACCTTC.

In its sample, this clone was seen a few times. The chain is built from TRBV9 and TRBJ2-3; D is ambiguous. Deletions cut 0 bases from V and 0 bases from J, with 5 bases between. CDR1 and CDR2 from the germline V gene are SGDLS and YYNGEE. The CDR3 loop spans 14 amino acids. The DNA for the CDR3 is TGTGCCAGCAGCGTAGCGACTAGCACAGATACGCAGTATTTT. It encodes CASSVATSTDTQYF.

This clone has only a few counts. This rearrangement joins TRBV30 to TRBJ1-3; TRBD1 agrees at 7 bases. Trimming cost V 5 bases and J 7 bases; bases outside gene matches: 11. The CDR3 sequence is 14 residues long. Germline V gives CDR1 GTSNPN, CDR2 SVGIG (reference sequence). CDR3: CAWDTGTVGNTIYF. For the CDR3, the DNA is TGTGCCTGGGACACCGGGACAGTAGGGAACACCATATATTTT. The full variable domain, in which reference TRBV30 and TRBJ1-3 provide the parts outside the CDR3, is SQTIHQWPATLVQPVGSPLSLECTVEGTSNPNLYWYRQAAGRGLQLLFYSVGIGQISSEVPQNLSASRPQDRQFILSSKKLLLSDSGFYLCAWDTGTVGNTIYFGEGSWLTVV.

This clone was observed a few times. This rearrangement joins TRBV7-3 to TRBJ2-1; possibly TRBD2 for D (6 bases). The CDR3 extends over 16 amino acids. V lost 5 bases and J 3 bases, leaving 17 bases between the germline ends. Germline V gives CDR1 SGHTA, CDR2 FQGTGA. The CDR3 here is CASSLMVLASYNEQFF. As DNA, the CDR3 is TGTGCCAGCAGCCTTATGGTACTAGCTAGCTACAATGAGCAGTTCTTC.

This clone has just a few counts. V and J are TRBV7-8 and TRBJ2-5, with 12 bases aligning to TRBD2. The CDR3 runs to 16 residues. Germline V CDR1 and CDR2: SGHVS, FQNEAQ. J was trimmed by 1 base and V by 4 bases; bases with no gene match: 4. CDR3 nucleotides: TGTGCCAGCAGCTCCCGACTAGCGGGGGTCCAAGAGACCCAGTACTTC. Protein product: CASSSRLAGVQETQYF.

This chain joins TRBV4-1 and TRBJ2-5; 9 bases agree with TRBD2. V trimming: 0 bases; J trimming: 5 bases; junction bases outside the gene matches: 4. Germline values: CDR1 MGHRA, CDR2 YSYEKL. The length of the CDR3 is 15 residues. CDR3 DNA: TGCGCCAGCAGCCAAGACGGGACTAGCAGGGAGACCCAGTACTTC. Amino acids: CASSQDGTSRETQYF.

The genes are TRBV28 and TRBJ2-5; D unclear. V lost 8 bases and J 4 bases, leaving 11 bases between the germline ends. Germline CDR1 is MDHEN and CDR2 is SYDVKM. The CDR3 is made up of 12 amino acids. CDR3 sequence (DNA): TGTGCCAGCCAATTAACATTAGAGACCCAGTACTTC. Its protein product is CASQLTLETQYF.

The chain joins TRBV28 to TRBJ1-1; D not resolved. The germline V gene has CDR1 MDHEN and CDR2 SYDVKM. Trimming removed 2 bases at V and 0 bases at J, with 7 bases between. The CDR3 runs 14 residues. In DNA, the CDR3 is TGTGCCAGCAGTTTAGTCTCTTTGAACACTGAAGCTTTCTTT. Translated: CASSLVSLNTEAFF.

CDR3 loop: CASTRTDNGYTF. As DNA, the CDR3 is TGTGCCAGCACGCGGACAGACAATGGCTACACCTTC. The genes are TRBV7-2 and TRBJ1-2, with D possibly matching TRBD1 (6 bases). The CDR3 is 12 amino acids. Looked up from germline, CDR1 is SGHTA and CDR2 is FQGNSA. V was trimmed by 7 bases and J by 6 bases, leaving 12 bases between them.

The V gene is TRBV7-2, the J gene TRBJ2-4; 7 nucleotides match TRBD1. The CDR3 spans 14 residues. Germline-derived CDR1 and CDR2 are SGHTA and FQGNSA. V lost 5 bases, J lost 4 bases, and 5 bases stayed unmatched. The DNA of the CDR3 is TGTGCCAGCAGCATCCGGGACAGAAAAAACATTCAGTACTTC. This sequence encodes CASSIRDRKNIQYF.

The chain links TRBV10-3 to TRBJ2-2, with 9 bases lining up with TRBD1. Trimming removed 8 bases from V and 4 bases from J; junction bases left unmatched: 2. The length of the CDR3 is 13 residues. The germline gives CDR1 ENHRY, CDR2 SYGVKD. The CDR3, as DNA: TGTGCCATCGGACAGGGGACCACCGGGGAGCTGTTTTTT. Encoded protein: CAIGQGTTGELFF.

A few counts support this clone. V and J are TRBV11-2 and TRBJ1-5, with D possibly being TRBD1 (6 bases). The V gene's germline CDR1 is SGHAT and CDR2 FQNNGV. V was pared by 6 bases and J by 5 bases, with 17 bases between. The CDR3 is made up of 15 amino acids. The CDR3 reads CASSPIGGRDQPQHF. DNA for the CDR3: TGTGCCAGCAGTCCCATCGGGGGGCGAGATCAGCCCCAGCATTTT.

CDR3 coding DNA: TGTGCCAGCAGCGTAGAATTTGGGACGGGGACAGGCCATGAGCAGTTCTTC. Amino acid sequence: CASSVEFGTGTGHEQFF. The J gene is TRBJ2-1, the V gene TRBV9; the match to TRBD1 covers 8 bases. This CDR3 is built from 17 residues. Germline-derived CDR1 and CDR2 are SGDLS and YYNGEE. With 0 bases clipped from V and 8 bases from J, the junction kept 13 bases outside the gene matches.

The V gene is TRBV7-9, the J gene TRBJ1-2, with D uncertain. V lost 5 bases and J 5 bases, leaving 15 bases between the germline ends. Germline values: CDR1 SEHNR, CDR2 FQNEAQ (reference sequence). The CDR3 totals 14 residues. Written as DNA, the CDR3 is TGTGCCAGCAGCCCCGCCGAGGGAGTTTATGGCTACACCTTC. The encoded protein is CASSPAEGVYGYTF.

This chain joins TRBV21-1 and TRBJ2-5; TRBD1 reflects the table's D call only, with no check against the DNA. TRBV21-1 has pseudogene status. The length of the CDR3 is 14 residues. The CDR3 sequence: CASSKDRVQETQYF. The DNA for the CDR3 is TGTGCCAGCAGCAAAGACAGGGTCCAAGAGACCCAGTACTTC.

V is TRBV11-2 and J is TRBJ1-2; D remains ambiguous. The V end was cut by 0 bases, the J end by 4 bases, with 15 bases between. This CDR3 has 16 amino acids. Germline V gene data show CDR1 as SGHAT and CDR2 as FQNNGV. The CDR3 reads CASSLDILGNFYGYTF. The CDR3 DNA reads TGTGCCAGCAGCTTAGATATTTTGGGCAACTTCTATGGCTACACCTTC.

This chain connects TRBV9 to TRBJ2-5; maybe TRBD1 (6 bases). The CDR3 runs 13 residues. The V end was cut by 2 bases, the J end by 5 bases, with 10 bases between. Looked up from germline, CDR1 is SGDLS and CDR2 is YYNGEE. The CDR3 reads CASSVGTSETQYF. The CDR3 DNA reads TGTGCCAGCAGCGTGGGGACATCGGAGACCCAGTACTTC. Full variable domain (remainder filled in from reference TRBV9 and TRBJ2-5): DSGVTQTPKHLITATGQRVTLRCSPRSGDLSVYWYQQSLDQGLQFLIQYYNGEERAKGNILERFSAQQFPDLHSELNLSSLELGDSALYFCASSVGTSETQYFGPGTRLLVL.

This clone came up a few times. J is TRBJ1-6 and V is TRBV4-2; D gene unclear. The germline V gene has CDR1 LGHNA and CDR2 YNFKEQ. The germline V and J ends were trimmed by 2 bases and 6 bases, with 14 bases remaining between them. This CDR3 comprises 16 residues. The chain's CDR3 is CASSQHTRRGNSPLHF. The CDR3, as DNA: TGTGCCAGCAGCCAACATACCCGACGGGGTAATTCACCCCTCCACTTT.

This chain joins TRBV2 and TRBJ2-4; D is unclear. Germline CDR1 is SNHLY and CDR2 is FYNNEI. This CDR3 region has 14 residues. V lost 5 bases to trimming and J lost 0 bases, with 8 bases between them. The CDR3 sequence: CASSLPLAKNIQYF. In DNA, the CDR3 is TGTGCCAGCAGTCTGCCACTAGCCAAAAACATTCAGTACTTC.